These 13 T cell receptor beta chains came from one sample sequenced in a study of blood T cell repertoires in COVID-19. Only in-frame clones appear in the TCRdb table, and some are missing; sequencing was by immunoSEQ multiplex PCR. Counted here are approximately 360,000 clones, more than 80% occurring once; the ten biggest clones make up over 1%. The sequencing input was peripheral blood. Source of these receptors: a man aged 40-49 years with acute or convalescent COVID-19.

The genes are TRBV9 and TRBJ2-7, with D possibly matching TRBD2 (5 bases). CDR3 length: 13 amino acids. CDR1 is SGDLS and CDR2 is YYNGEE in the germline V gene. With 3 bases removed from V and 5 bases from J, the gap between germline ends came to 12 bases. The CDR3 DNA reads TGTGCCAGCAGCGGTGGCGGGTTGGACGAGCAGTACTTC. It codes for CASSGGGLDEQYF.

This chain joins TRBV5-4 and TRBJ2-2, with 8 nucleotides matching TRBD2. Germline CDR1 SGHNT, CDR2 YYREEE (reference sequence). V shed 5 bases and J 1 base; nucleotides not matched to a gene: 1. The CDR3 is 14 residues long. CDR3 residues: CASSSGVNTGELFF. Written as DNA, the CDR3 is TGTGCCAGCAGTAGCGGGGTGAACACCGGGGAGCTGTTTTTT.

The chain has TRBV28 and TRBJ2-3, with D unresolved. Germline-derived CDR1 and CDR2 are MDHEN and SYDVKM. The V end lost 7 bases, the J end lost 0 bases, and 8 bases lay between the germline ends. CDR3 length: 13 residues. CDR3 region: CASIQQSTDTQYF. The DNA for the CDR3 is TGTGCCAGCATACAGCAGAGCACAGATACGCAGTATTTT.

The CDR3 nucleotides read TGTGCCAGTAGTTCAGACAGATCTAATCAGCCCCAGCATTTT. This encodes CASSSDRSNQPQHF. The chain couples TRBV19 to TRBJ1-5, with D perhaps TRBD1 (5 bases). The CDR3 is 14 amino acids. V lost 5 bases to trimming and J lost 4 bases, with 12 bases between them. Germline values: CDR1 LNHDA, CDR2 SQIVND (reference sequence).

Worth noting for this clone: A read error may produce the germline difference seen at one junction end. The V call is TRBV7-7, the J call TRBJ2-1; 7 bases align to TRBD1. CDR1 and CDR2 from the germline V gene are SSHAT and FNYEAQ (reference sequence). This CDR3 has 15 residues. The CDR3 loop reads CASSAMTGSTYEQFF. In nucleotides, the CDR3 is TGTGCTAGCAGCGCAATGACAGGGTCCACCTATGAGCAGTTCTTC.

The chain employs TRBV10-2 and TRBJ1-2, with D maybe TRBD1 (6 bases). This CDR3 region has 14 residues. The V end lost 3 bases, the J end lost 4 bases, and 12 bases lay between the germline ends. Germline V lookup: CDR1 WSHSY, CDR2 SAAADI. CDR3 in DNA: TGCGCCAGCAGTGACACAGGGCGAGGCTATGGCTACACCTTC. Residues: CASSDTGRGYGYTF.

The chain uses TRBV23-1 and TRBJ1-2; TRBD1 aligns across 7 bases. TRBV23-1 is an ORF, and what it does is uncertain. The CDR3 spans 14 residues. V lost 8 bases, J lost 4 bases, and 10 bases stayed unmatched. The CDR3 coding sequence is TGCGCCAGCGGATTTGGGACAGACCTCTATGGCTACACCTTC. Its protein is CASGFGTDLYGYTF.

This rearrangement joins TRBV11-1 to TRBJ1-6; D possibly corresponds to TRBD1 (6 bases). CDR3 size: 16 residues. Trimming removed 5 bases at V and 3 bases at J, with 14 bases between. CDR1 and CDR2 (germline): SGHAT, FQDESV (reference sequence). CDR3 nucleotides: TGTGCCAGCAGCCCTTGGACAGATAACTATAATTCACCCCTCCACTTT. Encoded protein: CASSPWTDNYNSPLHF.

The chain links TRBV19 to TRBJ1-2; D might be TRBD1 (6 bases). CDR1 LNHDA and CDR2 SQIVND come from the germline V gene (reference sequence). Trimming cost V 4 bases and J 1 base, with 22 bases left between them. CDR3 length equals 18 residues. The CDR3 DNA is TGTGCCAGTAGTACAAACTTCCCGGGACAAACTAATAACTATGGCTACACCTTC. It is translated as CASSTNFPGQTNNYGYTF.

The V and J genes are TRBV28 and TRBJ1-2; 8 bases map to TRBD1. Trimming took 5 bases from V and 8 from J; bases not matched to a gene: 7. The length of the CDR3 is 13 residues. Looked up from germline, CDR1 is MDHEN and CDR2 is SYDVKM. CDR3 sequence (DNA): TGTGCCAGCAGTACGGGACAGGTAAAAGGCTACACCTTC. It yields the protein CASSTGQVKGYTF.

The rearrangement links TRBV5-6 to TRBJ1-1; weak D call: TRBD1 (5 bases). Trimming stripped 2 bases from V and 0 bases from J, with 11 bases between. The CDR3 contains 15 residues. Germline V gene sequence: CDR1 SGHDT, CDR2 YYEEEE. CDR3 residues: CASSLGHYMNTEAFF. The CDR3 DNA reads TGTGCCAGCAGCTTAGGACACTACATGAACACTGAAGCTTTCTTT.

V gene TRBV10-3 combines with J gene TRBJ1-1; the match to TRBD1 covers 7 bases. CDR3 length equals 14 residues. The germline V gene encodes CDR1 ENHRY and CDR2 SYGVKD. V dropped 6 bases and J dropped 5; count of bases not matched to a gene: 9. The CDR3 nucleotides read TGTGCCATCAGGGGGAACAGGGGAGGAACTGAAGCTTTCTTT. Encoded protein: CAIRGNRGGTEAFF.

This clone was detected once. The chain uses TRBV2 and TRBJ2-1; D unclear. Per germline, CDR1 SNHLY and CDR2 FYNNEI. V dropped 1 base and J dropped 9 bases, with 13 bases sitting between them. This CDR3 contains 14 residues. In nucleotides, the CDR3 is TGTGCCAGCAGTGAAGTTAAACTAAGGAGTGAGCAGTTCTTC. Residues: CASSEVKLRSEQFF.